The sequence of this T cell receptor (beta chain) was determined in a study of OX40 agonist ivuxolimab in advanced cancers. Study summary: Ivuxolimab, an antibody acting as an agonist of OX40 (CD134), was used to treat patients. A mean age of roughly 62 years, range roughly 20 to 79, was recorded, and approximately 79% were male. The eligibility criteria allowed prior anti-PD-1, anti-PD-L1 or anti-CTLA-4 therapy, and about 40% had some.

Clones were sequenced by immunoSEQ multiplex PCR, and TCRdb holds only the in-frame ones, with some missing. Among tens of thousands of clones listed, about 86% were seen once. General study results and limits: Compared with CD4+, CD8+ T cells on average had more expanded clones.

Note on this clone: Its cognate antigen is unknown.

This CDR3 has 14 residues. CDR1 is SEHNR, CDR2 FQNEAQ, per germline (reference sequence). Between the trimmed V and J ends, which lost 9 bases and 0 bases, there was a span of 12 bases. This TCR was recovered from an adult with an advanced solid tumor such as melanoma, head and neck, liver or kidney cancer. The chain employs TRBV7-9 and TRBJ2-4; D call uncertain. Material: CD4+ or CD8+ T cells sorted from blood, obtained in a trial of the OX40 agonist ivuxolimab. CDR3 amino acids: CASQGSTAKNIQYF. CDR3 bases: TGTGCCAGTCAAGGGTCGACAGCCAAAAACATTCAGTACTTC. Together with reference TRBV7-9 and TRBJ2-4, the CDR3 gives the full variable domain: DTGVSQNPRHKITKRGQNVTFRCDPISEHNRLYWYRQTLGQGPEFLTYFQNEAQLEKSRLLSDRFSAERPKGSFSTLEIQRTEQGDSAMYLCASQGSTAKNIQYFGAGTRLSVL.